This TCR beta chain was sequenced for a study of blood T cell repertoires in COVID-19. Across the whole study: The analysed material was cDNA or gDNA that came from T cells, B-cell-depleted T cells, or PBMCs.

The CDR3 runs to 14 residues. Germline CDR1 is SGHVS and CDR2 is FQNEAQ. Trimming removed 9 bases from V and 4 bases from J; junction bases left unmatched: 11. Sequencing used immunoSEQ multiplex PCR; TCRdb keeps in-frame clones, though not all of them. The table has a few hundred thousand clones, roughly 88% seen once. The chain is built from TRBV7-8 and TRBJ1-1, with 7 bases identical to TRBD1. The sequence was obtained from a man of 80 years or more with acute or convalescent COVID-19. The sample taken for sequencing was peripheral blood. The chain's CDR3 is CASRRARGATEAFF. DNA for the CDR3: TGTGCCAGTAGGAGGGCCAGGGGGGCCACTGAAGCTTTCTTT.